The present T cell receptor (beta chain) was sequenced within a study of T cell changes during pregnancy in multiple sclerosis. CDR1 is SGDLS, CDR2 YYNGEE, per germline. Trimming shortened V by 0 bases and J by 0 bases, and 4 bases separated the two germline ends. CDR3 length equals 14 residues. The method was immunoSEQ multiplex PCR; TCRdb's version includes in-frame clones alone and lacks a portion of them. This sample carries almost 55,000 clones, about 88% of them seen once, and the ten largest clones take 3% to 3.5%. The origin of this receptor is a female donor with multiple sclerosis, enrolled in a pregnancy study. The V call is TRBV9, the J call TRBJ1-5; D unresolved. Material: CD8+ T cells from peripheral blood mononuclear cells, obtained before pregnancy. CDR3 sequence: CASSVGGSNQPQHF. CDR3 DNA sequence: TGTGCCAGCAGCGTAGGCGGTAGCAATCAGCCCCAGCATTTT.